A selection of T cell receptor beta chains follows, all from one sample in a study of shared clonotypes between healthy human individuals. Measured with immunoSEQ multiplex PCR; TCRdb has only the in-frame clones, and not every one. The sample yields about 2.4 million clones, more than 85% seen once. Sequencing used naive CD4+ T cells from PBMCs. Receptor source: a young man in good health. Some clones in this sample may be carry-over from other donors' samples. Each CDR3 is given with its conserved first and last residue. Each record gives: J gene, V gene, clone size, D gene, CDR3 protein, CDR3 DNA. The D gene is left open where the match is weak. Clone size, where shown, is once, few, many, or a class for clones that have expanded.

j_call: TRBJ2-1; v_call: TRBV27; clone_size: .; d_call: TRBD2; cdr3_aa: CASTSLGLAGYNEQFF; cdr3_nt: TGTGCCAGCACCTCGTTGGGACTAGCGGGGTACAATGAGCAGTTCTTC
j_call: TRBJ2-3; v_call: TRBV7-3; clone_size: .; d_call: TRBD2; cdr3_aa: CASSRTSGSGDTQYF; cdr3_nt: TGTGCCAGCAGTCGGACTAGCGGGAGTGGAGATACGCAGTATTTT
j_call: TRBJ1-5; v_call: TRBV5-5; clone_size: .; d_call: .; cdr3_aa: CASSLRTGDQPQHF; cdr3_nt: TGTGCCAGCAGCTTGCGAACAGGAGATCAGCCCCAGCATTTT
j_call: TRBJ2-5; v_call: TRBV5-1; clone_size: .; d_call: .; cdr3_aa: CASSGIAVETQYF; cdr3_nt: TGCGCCAGCAGCGGAATAGCGGTAGAGACCCAGTACTTC
j_call: TRBJ2-7; v_call: TRBV28; clone_size: .; d_call: TRBD1; cdr3_aa: CASSLVGQGSYEQYF; cdr3_nt: TGTGCCAGCAGTTTAGTGGGACAGGGCTCCTACGAGCAGTACTTC
j_call: TRBJ2-7; v_call: TRBV30; clone_size: .; d_call: .; cdr3_aa: CAWSVMGQEQYF; cdr3_nt: TGTGCCTGGAGTGTCATGGGACAAGAGCAGTACTTC
j_call: TRBJ2-1; v_call: TRBV9; clone_size: .; d_call: .; cdr3_aa: CASSVAGGPTLNEQFF; cdr3_nt: TGTGCCAGCAGCGTAGCAGGCGGGCCAACCCTCAATGAGCAGTTCTTC
j_call: TRBJ1-5; v_call: TRBV6-1; clone_size: .; d_call: .; cdr3_aa: CASSEGSGGVFNQPQHF; cdr3_nt: TGTGCCAGCAGTGAAGGATCTGGCGGGGTTTTCAACCAGCCCCAGCATTTT
j_call: TRBJ2-3; v_call: TRBV6-5; clone_size: .; d_call: .; cdr3_aa: CASRKFGGTDTQYF; cdr3_nt: TGTGCCAGCAGAAAGTTTGGTGGCACAGATACGCAGTATTTT
j_call: TRBJ1-5; v_call: TRBV15; clone_size: .; d_call: TRBD1; cdr3_aa: CATSRTGVNQPQHF; cdr3_nt: TGTGCCACCAGCAGAACAGGGGTTAATCAGCCCCAGCATTTT
j_call: TRBJ1-4; v_call: TRBV2; clone_size: .; d_call: TRBD1; cdr3_aa: CASSEQGGRANEKLFF; cdr3_nt: TGTGCCAGCAGTGAGCAGGGGGGACGGGCTAATGAAAAACTGTTTTTT
j_call: TRBJ2-5; v_call: TRBV4-1; clone_size: .; d_call: TRBD2; cdr3_aa: CASSQSGSAGARRETQYF; cdr3_nt: TGCGCCAGCAGCCAATCCGGGAGCGCGGGAGCCCGGAGAGAGACCCAGTACTTC
j_call: TRBJ2-7; v_call: TRBV6-5; clone_size: .; d_call: .; cdr3_aa: CASSAGSPSYEQYF; cdr3_nt: TGTGCCAGCAGTGCGGGAAGCCCTTCCTACGAGCAGTACTTC
j_call: TRBJ1-2; v_call: TRBV28; clone_size: .; d_call: TRBD1; cdr3_aa: CASSFWDRVKGYYGYTF; cdr3_nt: TGTGCCAGCAGTTTTTGGGACAGGGTTAAGGGGTACTATGGCTACACCTTC
j_call: TRBJ2-3; v_call: TRBV7-2; clone_size: once; d_call: TRBD2; cdr3_aa: CASILSSGNFDTQYF; cdr3_nt: TGTGCCAGCATTCTATCTAGCGGGAACTTCGATACGCAGTATTTT
j_call: TRBJ1-5; v_call: TRBV11-2; clone_size: .; d_call: .; cdr3_aa: CASSLDRGGGSPQPQHF; cdr3_nt: TGTGCCAGCAGCTTAGATCGAGGGGGAGGATCCCCTCAGCCCCAGCATTTT
j_call: TRBJ1-2; v_call: TRBV18; clone_size: .; d_call: .; cdr3_aa: CASSPEATRSNYGYTF; cdr3_nt: TGTGCCAGCTCACCAGAGGCGACTAGGTCTAACTATGGCTACACCTTC
j_call: TRBJ2-7; v_call: TRBV27; clone_size: .; d_call: .; cdr3_aa: CASSLWGGGALREQYF; cdr3_nt: TGTGCCAGCAGCCTTTGGGGTGGGGGGGCCCTACGCGAGCAGTACTTC
j_call: TRBJ1-4; v_call: TRBV6-5; clone_size: .; d_call: TRBD1; cdr3_aa: CASSFQQGAAEKLFF; cdr3_nt: TGTGCCAGCAGTTTTCAACAGGGGGCCGCAGAAAAACTGTTTTTT
j_call: TRBJ1-2; v_call: TRBV28; clone_size: .; d_call: .; cdr3_aa: CASRLTSGFGYTF; cdr3_nt: TGTGCCAGCAGGTTGACCTCGGGTTTCGGCTACACCTTC
j_call: TRBJ2-6; v_call: TRBV10-3; clone_size: .; d_call: .; cdr3_aa: CAISDGMSGGAGANVLTF; cdr3_nt: TGTGCCATCAGTGACGGTATGTCGGGGGGCGCTGGGGCCAACGTCCTGACTTTC
j_call: TRBJ2-3; v_call: TRBV6-6; clone_size: .; d_call: TRBD1; cdr3_aa: CASSYPGQGSTDTQYF; cdr3_nt: TGTGCCAGCAGTTACCCGGGACAGGGATCCACAGATACGCAGTATTTT
j_call: TRBJ2-5; v_call: TRBV2; clone_size: .; d_call: TRBD2; cdr3_aa: CASSEGLAGIQETQYF; cdr3_nt: TGTGCCAGCAGTGAGGGACTAGCGGGTATACAAGAGACCCAGTACTTC
j_call: TRBJ1-2; v_call: TRBV7-2; clone_size: once; d_call: TRBD1; cdr3_aa: CASSPGGNNYGYTF; cdr3_nt: TGTGCCAGCAGCCCAGGGGGCAATAACTATGGCTACACCTTC
j_call: TRBJ2-1; v_call: TRBV11-1; clone_size: .; d_call: TRBD2; cdr3_aa: CASSSSLAGTSYNEQFF; cdr3_nt: TGTGCCAGCAGCTCATCACTAGCGGGAACCTCCTACAATGAGCAGTTCTTC
j_call: TRBJ2-7; v_call: TRBV6-5; clone_size: .; d_call: .; cdr3_aa: CASSVTSTGYEQYF; cdr3_nt: TGTGCCAGCAGTGTCACATCCACGGGCTACGAGCAGTACTTC
j_call: TRBJ2-5; v_call: TRBV5-4; clone_size: .; d_call: .; cdr3_aa: CASSLFLPGSGETQYF; cdr3_nt: TGTGCCAGCAGCTTGTTTCTCCCGGGGTCCGGAGAGACCCAGTACTTC
j_call: TRBJ2-1; v_call: TRBV18; clone_size: .; d_call: TRBD2; cdr3_aa: CASSPPLAGENEQFF; cdr3_nt: TGTGCCAGCTCACCACCGTTAGCGGGAGAAAATGAGCAGTTCTTC
j_call: TRBJ2-3; v_call: TRBV4-3; clone_size: .; d_call: TRBD2; cdr3_aa: CASSQEVAAGGMSTDTQYF; cdr3_nt: TGCGCCAGCAGCCAAGAGGTCGCGGCGGGAGGCATGAGCACAGATACGCAGTATTTT
j_call: TRBJ1-2; v_call: TRBV11-2; clone_size: .; d_call: .; cdr3_aa: CASSYRAIDYGYTF; cdr3_nt: TGTGCCAGCAGCTACAGGGCCATTGACTATGGCTACACCTTC
j_call: TRBJ1-6; v_call: TRBV30; clone_size: once; d_call: TRBD1; cdr3_aa: CASKGQGSPLHF; cdr3_nt: TGTGCCTCCAAGGGACAGGGCTCACCCCTCCACTTT
j_call: TRBJ1-5; v_call: TRBV15; clone_size: .; d_call: .; cdr3_aa: CATSRVRGFNQPQHF; cdr3_nt: TGTGCCACCAGCAGAGTACGGGGCTTCAATCAGCCCCAGCATTTT
j_call: TRBJ2-2; v_call: TRBV18; clone_size: .; d_call: .; cdr3_aa: CASSHPTGELFF; cdr3_nt: TGTGCCAGCTCACACCCTACCGGGGAGCTGTTTTTT
j_call: TRBJ1-1; v_call: TRBV5-1; clone_size: .; d_call: .; cdr3_aa: CASSLDPNIEAFF; cdr3_nt: TGCGCCAGCAGCTTGGATCCGAACATTGAAGCTTTCTTT
j_call: TRBJ2-1; v_call: TRBV5-6; clone_size: .; d_call: TRBD1; cdr3_aa: CASSLQGAGKNEQFF; cdr3_nt: TGTGCCAGCAGCTTGCAGGGGGCGGGAAAAAATGAGCAGTTCTTC
j_call: TRBJ2-2; v_call: TRBV5-1; clone_size: .; d_call: .; cdr3_aa: CASSLSRGGTGELFF; cdr3_nt: TGCGCCAGCAGCTTGTCCAGGGGTGGAACCGGGGAGCTGTTTTTT
j_call: TRBJ1-3; v_call: TRBV6-6; clone_size: .; d_call: TRBD1; cdr3_aa: CASSYGQDVANTIYF; cdr3_nt: TGTGCCAGCAGTTACGGACAGGACGTGGCAAACACCATATATTTT
j_call: TRBJ1-5; v_call: TRBV4-2; clone_size: once; d_call: .; cdr3_aa: CASSQTDNQPQHF; cdr3_nt: TGTGCCAGCAGCCAGACAGACAATCAGCCCCAGCATTTT
j_call: TRBJ2-1; v_call: TRBV11-3; clone_size: .; d_call: .; cdr3_aa: CASSLDPIYNEQFF; cdr3_nt: TGTGCCAGCAGCTTAGACCCCATCTACAATGAGCAGTTCTTC
j_call: TRBJ2-1; v_call: TRBV27; clone_size: .; d_call: TRBD2; cdr3_aa: CASRRPGLARNNEQFF; cdr3_nt: TGTGCCAGCAGGCGACCGGGACTAGCGCGGAACAATGAGCAGTTCTTC
j_call: TRBJ2-7; v_call: TRBV7-3; clone_size: .; d_call: .; cdr3_aa: CASSSSQGYEQYF; cdr3_nt: TGTGCCAGCAGCTCTTCACAGGGCTACGAGCAGTACTTC
j_call: TRBJ1-3; v_call: TRBV28; clone_size: .; d_call: .; cdr3_aa: CASSRDYISGNTIYF; cdr3_nt: TGTGCCAGCAGCCGGGACTATATCTCTGGAAACACCATATATTTT
j_call: TRBJ1-3; v_call: TRBV5-4; clone_size: .; d_call: .; cdr3_aa: CASSLRQGRGNTIYF; cdr3_nt: TGTGCCAGCAGCTTGAGGCAAGGAAGGGGAAACACCATATATTTT
j_call: TRBJ1-1; v_call: TRBV9; clone_size: .; d_call: .; cdr3_aa: CASSVRGGDEAFF; cdr3_nt: TGTGCCAGCAGCGTAAGAGGAGGAGATGAAGCTTTCTTT
j_call: TRBJ2-3; v_call: TRBV29-1; clone_size: .; d_call: .; cdr3_aa: CSDTVTADTQYF; cdr3_nt: TGCAGCGACACCGTGACAGCAGATACGCAGTATTTT
j_call: TRBJ2-7; v_call: TRBV27; clone_size: .; d_call: .; cdr3_aa: CASSFEDGYYEQYF; cdr3_nt: TGTGCCAGCAGTTTCGAGGACGGCTACTACGAGCAGTACTTC